This entry lists 25 T cell receptor beta chains sequenced from one sample in a study of neoadjuvant anti-PD-1 for oral cavity cancer (dated by TCRdb to 2020 to 2023). The time point tag for this specimen amounts to: before neoadjuvant nivolumab. The library was generated by the immunoSEQ multiplex PCR assay. In TCRdb, the immuneACCESS table is reduced to in-frame sequences with V and J assigned. These tables do not hold every clone; where another copy was compared, an unresolved V gene accounts for under half, and the others remain unexplained. The sample has over 9,500 clones on record, about three fifths of them singletons. 12% of the sample belongs to the ten largest clones. This specimen consisted of tumor tissue, obtained before nivolumab (anti-PD-1) treatment. The receptors come from a person between 40 and 79 years old with oral cavity squamous cell carcinoma.

V gene TRBV19 combines with J gene TRBJ2-5, with 7 bases matching TRBD1. Germline loops: CDR1 LNHDA, CDR2 SQIVND (reference sequence). The CDR3 covers 19 residues. V gave up 8 bases and J gave up 2 bases; unmatched junction bases: 23. The CDR3 DNA reads as TGTGCCAGTGCTGCTAGTCCCGGGACAGCCCCCGTGTTTCAAGAGACCCAGTACTTC. Translating gives CASAASPGTAPVFQETQYF.

In its sample, this clone was seen a few times. The chain couples TRBV6-5 to TRBJ2-7; 9 bases line up with TRBD2. The CDR3 length is 14 residues. Looked up from germline, CDR1 is MNHEY and CDR2 is SVGAGI. Trimming at V came to 7 bases and at J to 3 bases, leaving 7 bases not matched to a gene. In DNA form, the CDR3 reads TGTGCCAGCAAGGCTAGCGGGACTCTCTACGAGCAGTACTTC. Translating gives CASKASGTLYEQYF.

The chain has TRBV10-3 and TRBJ1-4; TRBD1 might be the D (5 bases). Germline V lookup: CDR1 ENHRY, CDR2 SYGVKD. With 6 bases removed from V and 8 bases from J, the gap between germline ends came to 16 bases. The CDR3 extends over 14 amino acids. The chain's CDR3 is CAISDAGTIEKLFF. The CDR3 region has the DNA TGTGCCATCAGCGACGCCGGGACTATCGAAAAACTGTTTTTT.

This clone came up a few times. J is TRBJ2-2 and V is TRBV7-6, with 8 bases fitting TRBD1. Germline V CDR1 and CDR2: SGHVS, FNYEAQ. The CDR3 sequence is 15 residues long. The V gene end was trimmed by 5 bases and the J gene end by 2 bases; junction bases not matched to a gene: 4. The CDR3 spells CASSRGQGNTGELFF. The CDR3 bases are TGTGCCAGCAGCCGTGGACAGGGTAACACCGGGGAGCTGTTTTTT.

This clone was found a few times. This chain links TRBV14 with TRBJ1-4; unclear D gene. The CDR3 contains 18 residues. The V gene's germline CDR1 is SGHDN and CDR2 FVKESK. Trimming cost V 4 bases and J 5 bases, with 23 bases left between them. The CDR3 DNA reads as TGTGCCAGCAGCCTCCGTCAATTGTCAGGATCGGTGAATGAAAAACTGTTTTTT. This gives the protein CASSLRQLSGSVNEKLFF.

Only a few counts were recorded for this clone. V is TRBV5-4 and J is TRBJ2-5; 16 bases line up with TRBD2. Germline values: CDR1 SGHNT, CDR2 YYREEE (reference sequence). V shed 4 bases and J 3 bases; nucleotides not matched to a gene: 6. This CDR3 contains 17 residues. For the CDR3, the DNA is TGTGCCAGCAGCCTGTTAGGGACTAGCGGGAGGGAAGAGACCCAGTACTTC. This sequence encodes CASSLLGTSGREETQYF.

This clone is medium-sized by share. The rearrangement links TRBV5-1 to TRBJ2-5; D is perhaps TRBD2 (6 bases). The ends were cut back, 5 bases at V and 3 bases at J, with 11 bases in the middle. CDR3 size: 13 residues. Germline V gene sequence: CDR1 SGHRS, CDR2 YFSETQ. The CDR3 here is CASRPAGEETQYF. The CDR3 coding sequence is TGCGCCAGCAGGCCAGCGGGCGAAGAGACCCAGTACTTC.

The chain recombines TRBV28 with TRBJ2-3; D ambiguous. This CDR3 spans 12 amino acids. The V end lost 4 bases, the J end lost 6 bases, and 8 bases lay between the germline ends. Looked up from germline, CDR1 is MDHEN and CDR2 is SYDVKM. CDR3 sequence: CASSSQPDTQYF. The CDR3 region has the DNA TGTGCCAGCAGTTCCCAGCCCGATACGCAGTATTTT.

This chain connects TRBV21-1 to TRBJ1-1. TRBV21-1 is a pseudogene locus. CDR3 length equals 13 residues. The CDR3 loop reads CASKRGANTEAFF. The CDR3 nucleotides read TGTGCCAGCAAAAGGGGGGCGAACACTGAAGCTTTCTTT.

The V and J genes are TRBV7-9 and TRBJ2-7; tentatively, D is TRBD1 or TRBD2 (5 bases each). This CDR3 spans 13 amino acids. V lost 4 bases, J lost 5 bases, and 12 bases lay in between. In germline, CDR1 is SEHNR, CDR2 FQNEAQ (reference sequence). This CDR3 is CASSSTLGDEQYF. Written as DNA, the CDR3 is TGTGCCAGCAGCTCCACATTGGGGGACGAGCAGTACTTC.

The genes are TRBV6-5 and TRBJ2-5, with D unresolved. Germline CDR1 and CDR2: MNHEY and SVGAGI. The V end was cut by 2 bases, the J end by 3 bases, with 7 bases between. There are 13 residues in the CDR3. CDR3 sequence (DNA): TGTGCCAGCAGTTACGGAAGAAAAGAGACCCAGTACTTC. Protein: CASSYGRKETQYF.

The genes are TRBV10-3 and TRBJ2-7; D perhaps matches TRBD1 (5 bases). In germline, CDR1 is ENHRY, CDR2 SYGVKD. The CDR3 is made up of 13 amino acids. V gave up 3 bases and J gave up 2 bases, with 8 bases separating them. This CDR3 reads CAISDQGTYEQYF. The CDR3 bases are TGTGCCATCAGTGATCAGGGTACCTACGAGCAGTACTTC.

In its sample, this clone was seen a few times. This chain uses TRBV7-9 with TRBJ2-1; 8 bases match TRBD2. The V gene's germline CDR1 is SEHNR and CDR2 FQNEAQ (reference sequence). The CDR3 contains 16 residues. The junction had 6 bases not matched to a gene; V was cut back by 3 bases and J by 2 bases. The CDR3 region is CASSFIAGLTYNEQFF. Written as DNA, the CDR3 is TGTGCCAGCAGCTTCATAGCGGGATTGACCTACAATGAGCAGTTCTTC.

This clone was observed once. V and J are TRBV6-5 and TRBJ1-4; weak D call: TRBD1 (6 bases). Deletions cut 0 bases from V and 8 bases from J, with 13 bases between. The germline V gene has CDR1 MNHEY and CDR2 SVGAGI. The CDR3 is 15 residues long. Here the CDR3 DNA reads TGTGCCAGCAGTTACTCAGGACAGCCCCACGAAAAACTGTTTTTT. As protein: CASSYSGQPHEKLFF.

The chain has TRBV10-3 and TRBJ2-3; 11 nucleotides align to TRBD2. V trimming: 2 bases; J trimming: 5 bases; junction bases outside the gene matches: 9. From germline, CDR1 is ENHRY and CDR2 SYGVKD. This CDR3 is built from 17 residues. The CDR3 spells CAISEPRLAGMQDTQYF. Here the CDR3 DNA reads TGTGCCATCAGTGAGCCGAGACTAGCGGGGATGCAAGATACGCAGTATTTT.

CDR3 residues: CASSKDDSPTTTQYNEQFF. The CDR3 bases are TGTGCCAGCAGCAAAGATGACAGCCCAACAACAACTCAATACAATGAGCAGTTCTTC. The chain uses TRBV21-1 and TRBJ2-1; the table's TRBD1 call for D was not verified on the DNA. TRBV21-1 is labeled a pseudogene. This CDR3 spans 19 amino acids.

Concerning this clone itself: Compared with germline, one end of the junction differs, possibly owing to a read error. The genes are TRBV5-1 and TRBJ2-1; TRBD2 is a possible D gene (6 bases). Germline CDR1 is SGHRS and CDR2 is YFSETQ. CDR3 length: 15 amino acids. The CDR3 sequence is CASSFLTFGGDEQFF. As DNA, the CDR3 is TGTGCCAGCAGCTTTTTGACTTTCGGAGGGGATGAGCAGTTCTTC.

The rearrangement joins TRBV28 to TRBJ2-7, with a weak D call TRBD2 (5 bases). Germline loops: CDR1 MDHEN, CDR2 SYDVKM. The V end lost 5 bases, the J end lost 7 bases, and 18 bases lay between the germline ends. This CDR3 region has 14 residues. CDR3 sequence (DNA): TGTGCCAGCAGTCCCTCGGGCCGTTGGGAGGAGCAGTACTTC. The encoded protein is CASSPSGRWEEQYF.

This clone was seen a few times. The V and J genes are TRBV7-2 and TRBJ1-5; D uncertain. The CDR3 length is 15 residues. V lost 5 bases and J 4 bases, leaving 15 bases between the germline ends. The germline gives CDR1 SGHTA, CDR2 FQGNSA. The CDR3 here is CASSKTGQSNQPQHF. The DNA for the CDR3 is TGTGCCAGCAGCAAGACCGGCCAGAGTAATCAGCCCCAGCATTTT.

This rearrangement joins TRBV11-2 to TRBJ2-5; perhaps TRBD1 as D (6 bases). Germline CDR1 SGHAT, CDR2 FQNNGV. Trimming shortened V by 5 bases and J by 2 bases, and 9 bases separated the two germline ends. The CDR3 totals 13 residues. DNA for the CDR3: TGTGCCAGCAGCCGGGACAAACAAGAGACCCAGTACTTC. Amino acid sequence: CASSRDKQETQYF. Looking up the rest from reference TRBV11-2 and TRBJ2-5 gives the full variable domain: EAGVAQSPRYKIIEKRQSVAFWCNPISGHATLYWYQQILGQGPKLLIQFQNNGVVDDSQLPKDRFSAERLKGVDSTLKIQPAKLEDSAVYLCASSRDKQETQYFGPGTRLLVL.

The chain couples TRBV6-4 to TRBJ2-1; 8 positions agree with TRBD2. V lost 3 bases, J lost 4 bases, and 8 bases stayed unmatched. The CDR3 loop spans 16 amino acids. Per the germline V gene, CDR1 is MRHNA and CDR2 is SNTAGT. CDR3 nucleotide sequence: TGTGCCAGCAGTGAGCTAGGGACTAGTCCGTACAATGAGCAGTTCTTC. This gives the protein CASSELGTSPYNEQFF.

The CDR3 DNA follows: TGTGCCAGTAGCACTATTCGGGACAACAATCAGCCCCAGCATTTT. Protein sequence: CASSTIRDNNQPQHF. The chain employs TRBV19 and TRBJ1-5; maybe TRBD1 (6 bases). The V and J ends lost 6 bases and 3 bases respectively, with 15 bases between them. In germline, CDR1 is LNHDA, CDR2 SQIVND (reference sequence). The CDR3 totals 15 residues.

This sequence joins TRBV2 and TRBJ2-1; D is possibly TRBD1 (6 bases). CDR1 is SNHLY and CDR2 is FYNNEI in the germline V gene. There are 13 residues in the CDR3. V gave up 6 bases and J gave up 6 bases, with 12 bases separating them. The CDR3 protein is CASRPTGINEQFF. As DNA, the CDR3 is TGTGCCAGCAGACCAACAGGGATCAATGAGCAGTTCTTC. Full variable domain (remainder filled in from reference TRBV2 and TRBJ2-1): EPEVTQTPSHQVTQMGQEVILRCVPISNHLYFYWYRQILGQKVEFLVSFYNNEISEKSEIFDDQFSVERPDGSNFTLKIRSTKLEDSAMYFCASRPTGINEQFFGPGTRLTVL.

The chain has TRBV7-9 and TRBJ1-4; 8 nucleotides align to TRBD1. This CDR3 contains 15 residues. Germline values: CDR1 SEHNR, CDR2 FQNEAQ (reference sequence). The junction had 6 bases not matched to a gene; V was cut back by 4 bases and J by 5 bases. The CDR3 bases are TGTGCCAGCAGCTCTCGACAGGGGTGGAATGAAAAACTGTTTTTT. This codes for CASSSRQGWNEKLFF.

V gene TRBV19 combines with J gene TRBJ1-5, with D uncertain. Trimming left V 3 bases short and J 9 bases short, with 15 bases between. CDR3 length equals 14 residues. The germline V gene has CDR1 LNHDA and CDR2 SQIVND (reference sequence). The chain's CDR3 is CASSIRQKGSPQHF. CDR3 nucleotide sequence: TGTGCCAGTAGTATTCGGCAGAAAGGATCGCCCCAGCATTTT.